This TCR beta chain was recovered during a study of shared clonotypes between healthy human individuals. CDR1 SGHAT and CDR2 FQDESV come from the germline V gene (reference sequence). V was pared by 9 bases and J by 4 bases, with 10 bases between. The CDR3 consists of 12 residues. Tens of thousands of T cell genomes, or roughly 180 ng DNA, went into the sorted-subset replicate PCRs. Only in-frame clones appear in the TCRdb table, and some are missing; sequencing was by immunoSEQ multiplex PCR. This sample has around 1.1 million clones, with around three quarters found just once. The genes are TRBV11-1 and TRBJ2-1; weak D call: TRBD2 (6 bases). The TCR sequence derives from a man between 18 and 35 years old in good health. Some clones in this sample may be carry-over from other donors' samples. The sample was memory CD4+ T cells from PBMCs. Subset of the sample: CD45RA-negative fraction. CDR3: CASGGGYNEQFF. The CDR3 nucleotides are TGTGCCAGTGGTGGGGGGTACAATGAGCAGTTCTTC. The whole variable domain, filled in from reference TRBV11-1 and TRBJ2-1, reads EAEVAQSPRYKITEKSQAVAFWCDPISGHATLYWYRQILGQGPELLVQFQDESVVDDSQLPKDRFSAERLKGVDSTLKIQPAELGDSAMYLCASGGGYNEQFFGPGTRLTVL.